Below, 5 T cell receptor beta chains from the same sample are listed, as sequenced in a study of molecular identifiers for immune sequencing clone quantification. TCRdb used MiXCR to reprocess the PCR reads, holding one entry per CDR3 protein. The profile shows more than 450,000 distinct CDR3 sequences, over 20% of them singletons. Sequenced material: naive CD8+ T cells from blood, with Jurkat cell RNA spiked in. The subset denotes: FACS-sorted CD8+CD4-CCR7+CD45RA+ naive T cells. These receptors were obtained from a human donor in good health. Some libraries in this study had Jurkat cell RNA spiked in.

The rearrangement joins TRBV19 to TRBJ2-6; a possible D gene is TRBD2 (6 bases). Trimming took off 5 bases at V and 0 bases at J, with 20 bases between the two ends. Germline lookup yields CDR1 LNHDA and CDR2 SQIVND (reference sequence). This CDR3 is 19 amino acids long. CDR3 nucleotide sequence: TGTGCCAGTAGTCACGTCGCGGGGAAGTATTACTCTGGGGCCAACGTCCTGACTTTC. It yields the protein CASSHVAGKYYSGANVLTF.

This clonotype showed up many times. This chain uses TRBV29-1 with TRBJ2-3; possible D gene TRBD1, 6 bases. Per the germline V gene, CDR1 is SQVTM and CDR2 is ANQGSEA. Trimming removed 7 bases at V and 0 bases at J, with 14 bases between. CDR3 size: 14 residues. This CDR3 is CSGLGTTSTDTQYF. CDR3 in DNA: TGCAGCGGCTTAGGGACAACTAGCACAGATACGCAGTATTTT.

The rearrangement links TRBV5-1 to TRBJ2-2, with 9 bases aligning to TRBD1. In germline, CDR1 is SGHRS, CDR2 YFSETQ. This CDR3 comprises 17 residues. V shed 4 bases and J 3 bases; nucleotides not matched to a gene: 10. CDR3 DNA: TGCGCCAGCAGCCTGCCCCGCCGACAGGGGGACACCGGGGAGCTGTTTTTT. This sequence encodes CASSLPRRQGDTGELFF.

The chain combines TRBV28 with TRBJ1-5; 10 nucleotides match TRBD1. With V trimmed by 5 bases and J by 3 bases, 7 bases remained unmatched. There are 16 residues in the CDR3. Germline V gene lookup returns CDR1 MDHEN and CDR2 SYDVKM. The CDR3 reads CASSPWDRGDNQPQHF. The CDR3 coding sequence is TGTGCCAGCAGTCCTTGGGACAGGGGAGACAATCAGCCCCAGCATTTT.

The gene calls are TRBV9 and TRBJ2-7, with D possibly matching TRBD2 (5 bases). Germline assignment: CDR1 SGDLS and CDR2 YYNGEE. The germline V and J ends were trimmed by 0 bases and 3 bases, with 10 bases remaining between them. The CDR3 consists of 14 residues. The CDR3 DNA reads TGTGCCAGCAGCGTAGGGACTGAGGACTACGAGCAGTACTTC. Its translation: CASSVGTEDYEQYF.